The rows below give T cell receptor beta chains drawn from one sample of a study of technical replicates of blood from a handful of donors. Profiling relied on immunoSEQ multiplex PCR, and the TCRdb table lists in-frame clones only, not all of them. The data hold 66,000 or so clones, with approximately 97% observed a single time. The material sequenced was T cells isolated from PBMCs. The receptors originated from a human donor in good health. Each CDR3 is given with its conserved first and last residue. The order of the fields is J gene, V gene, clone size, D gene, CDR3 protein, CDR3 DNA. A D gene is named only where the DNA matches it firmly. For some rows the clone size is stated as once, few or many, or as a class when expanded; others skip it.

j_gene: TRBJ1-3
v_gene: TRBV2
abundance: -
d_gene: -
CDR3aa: CASTAGGSSGNTIYF
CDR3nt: TGTGCCAGCACGGCAGGAGGCTCCTCTGGAAACACCATATATTTT

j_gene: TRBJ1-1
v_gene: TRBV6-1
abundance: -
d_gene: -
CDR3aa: CASSELVSQTEAFF
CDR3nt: TGTGCCAGCAGTGAACTCGTTAGCCAAACTGAAGCTTTCTTT

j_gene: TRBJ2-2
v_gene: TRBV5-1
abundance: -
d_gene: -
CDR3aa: CASSLDSASGELFF
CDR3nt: TGCGCCAGCAGCTTGGATTCTGCGTCCGGGGAGCTGTTTTTT

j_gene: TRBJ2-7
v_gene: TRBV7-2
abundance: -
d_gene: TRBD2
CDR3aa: CASSLEAGGFNEQYF
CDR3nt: TGTGCCAGCAGCTTAGAGGCGGGGGGGTTCAACGAGCAGTACTTC

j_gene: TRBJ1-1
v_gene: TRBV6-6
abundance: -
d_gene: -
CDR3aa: CASSYLGQMNTEAFF
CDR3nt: TGTGCCAGCAGTTACCTCGGACAGATGAACACTGAAGCTTTCTTT

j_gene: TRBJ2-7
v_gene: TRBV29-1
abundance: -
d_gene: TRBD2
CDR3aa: CSAGGSREQYF
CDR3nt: TGCAGCGCAGGCGGGAGTCGCGAGCAGTACTTC

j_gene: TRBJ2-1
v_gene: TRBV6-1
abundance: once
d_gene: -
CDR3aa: CASSHGSGGRNEQFF
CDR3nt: TGTGCCAGCAGCCACGGGTCGGGGGGCAGGAATGAGCAGTTCTTC

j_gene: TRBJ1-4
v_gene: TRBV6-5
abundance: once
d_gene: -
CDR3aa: CASRKGGEKLFF
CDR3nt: TGTGCCAGCAGGAAAGGGGGTGAAAAACTGTTTTTT

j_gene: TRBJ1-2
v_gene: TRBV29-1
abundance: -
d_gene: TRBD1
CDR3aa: CSVPAGGGPLGYTF
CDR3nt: TGCAGCGTTCCCGCAGGGGGTGGCCCTTTGGGCTACACCTTC

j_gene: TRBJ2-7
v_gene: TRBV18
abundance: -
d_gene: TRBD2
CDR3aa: CASSPVLAGGYEQYF
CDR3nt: TGTGCCAGCTCACCGGTACTAGCGGGAGGGTACGAGCAGTACTTC

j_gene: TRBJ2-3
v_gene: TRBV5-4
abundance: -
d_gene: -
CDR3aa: CASSSSTDTQYF
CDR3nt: TGTGCCAGCAGTTCTAGCACAGATACGCAGTATTTT

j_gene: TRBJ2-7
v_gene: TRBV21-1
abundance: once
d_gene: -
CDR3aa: CASITRDKPFSYEQYF
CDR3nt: TGTGCCAGCATTACCCGGGACAAACCCTTCTCCTACGAGCAGTACTTC

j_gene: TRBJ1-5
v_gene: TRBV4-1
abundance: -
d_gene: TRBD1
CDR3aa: CASSRGTDNQPQHF
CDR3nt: TGCGCCAGCAGCCGAGGGACAGACAATCAGCCCCAGCATTTT

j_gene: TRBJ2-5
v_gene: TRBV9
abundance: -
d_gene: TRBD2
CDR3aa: CASSYAGGRETQYF
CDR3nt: TGTGCCAGCAGCTATGCGGGGGGACGGGAGACCCAGTACTTC

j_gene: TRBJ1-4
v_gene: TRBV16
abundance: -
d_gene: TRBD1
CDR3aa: CASSPSGDRVFF
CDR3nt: TGTGCCAGCAGCCCGAGCGGCGACAGGGTGTTTTTT

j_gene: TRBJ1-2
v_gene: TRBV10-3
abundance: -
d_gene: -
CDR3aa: CAISDRIDRDYGYTF
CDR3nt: TGTGCCATCAGTGACAGGATCGACAGAGACTATGGCTACACCTTC

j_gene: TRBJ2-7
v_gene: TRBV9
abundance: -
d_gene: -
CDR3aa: CASSPPTGTRSYEQYF
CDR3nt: TGTGCCAGCAGCCCTCCAACCGGGACAAGATCCTACGAGCAGTACTTC

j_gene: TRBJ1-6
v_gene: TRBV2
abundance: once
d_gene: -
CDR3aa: CASSEGRGQLSYNSPLHF
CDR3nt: TGTGCCAGCAGTGAAGGAAGAGGACAGCTGTCCTATAATTCACCCCTCCACTTT

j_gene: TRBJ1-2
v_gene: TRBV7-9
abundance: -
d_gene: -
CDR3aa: CASSLAGAKSPGGYTF
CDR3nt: TGTGCCAGCAGCTTAGCGGGCGCAAAGTCACCCGGTGGCTACACCTTC

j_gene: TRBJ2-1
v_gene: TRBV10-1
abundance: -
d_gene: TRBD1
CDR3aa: CASSESRTGAYNEQFF
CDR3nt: TGCGCCAGCAGTGAAAGTAGGACAGGGGCCTACAATGAGCAGTTCTTC

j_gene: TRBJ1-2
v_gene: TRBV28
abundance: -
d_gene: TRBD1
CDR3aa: CASSLGQGIGYTF
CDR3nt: TGTGCCAGCAGTTTAGGACAGGGAATTGGCTACACCTTC

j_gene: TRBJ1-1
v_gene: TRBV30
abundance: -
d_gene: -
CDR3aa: CAWRLSIRGGNTEAFF
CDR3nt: TGTGCCTGGAGGCTCTCCATCAGGGGCGGGAACACTGAAGCTTTCTTT

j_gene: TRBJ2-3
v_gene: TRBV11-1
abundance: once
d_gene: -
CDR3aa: CASSLGTYRYTDTQYF
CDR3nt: TGTGCCAGCAGCTTAGGAACTTACAGATACACAGATACGCAGTATTTT

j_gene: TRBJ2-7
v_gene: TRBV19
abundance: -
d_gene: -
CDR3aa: CASSLPRGEQYF
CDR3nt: TGTGCCAGTAGTCTTCCTCGGGGCGAGCAGTACTTC

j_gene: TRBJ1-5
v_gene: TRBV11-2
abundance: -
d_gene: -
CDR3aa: CASSRRGLDQPQHF
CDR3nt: TGTGCCAGCAGCCGCAGGGGCCTAGATCAGCCCCAGCATTTT

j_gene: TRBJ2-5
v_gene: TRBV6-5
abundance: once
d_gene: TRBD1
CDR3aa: CASSYLQGQETQYF
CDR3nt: TGTGCCAGCAGTTACTTACAGGGGCAAGAGACCCAGTACTTC

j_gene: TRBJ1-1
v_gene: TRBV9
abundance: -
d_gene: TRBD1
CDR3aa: CASSARGQGGTEAFF
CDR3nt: TGTGCCAGCAGCGCCCGGGGACAGGGGGGCACTGAAGCTTTCTTT

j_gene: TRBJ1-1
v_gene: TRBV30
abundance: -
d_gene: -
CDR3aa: CAWIPYTEAFF
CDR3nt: TGTGCCTGGATCCCTTACACTGAAGCTTTCTTT

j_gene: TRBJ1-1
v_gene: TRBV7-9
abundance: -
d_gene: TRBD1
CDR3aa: CASSLGTGEAFF
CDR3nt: TGTGCCAGCAGCTTAGGGACAGGGGAAGCTTTCTTT

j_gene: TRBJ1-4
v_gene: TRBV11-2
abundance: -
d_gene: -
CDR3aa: CASSLDRNRVWVEKLFF
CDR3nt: TGTGCCAGCAGCTTAGATCGGAACAGGGTATGGGTTGAAAAACTGTTTTTT

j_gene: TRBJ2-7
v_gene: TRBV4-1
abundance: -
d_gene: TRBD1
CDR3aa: CASSLGTGGIYEQYF
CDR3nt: TGCGCCAGCAGCCTAGGGACAGGGGGCATCTACGAGCAGTACTTC

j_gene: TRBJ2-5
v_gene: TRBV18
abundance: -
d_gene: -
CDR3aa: CASSTGEGGETQYF
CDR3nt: TGTGCCAGCTCGACAGGGGAGGGAGGAGAGACCCAGTACTTC

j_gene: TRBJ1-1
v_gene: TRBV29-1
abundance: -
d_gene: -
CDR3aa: CSAITGTRGTEAFF
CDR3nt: TGCAGCGCCATAACAGGGACTAGAGGCACTGAAGCTTTCTTT

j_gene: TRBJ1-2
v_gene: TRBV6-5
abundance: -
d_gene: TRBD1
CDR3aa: CASSYSPTGANYGYTF
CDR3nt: TGTGCCAGCAGTTACTCACCGACAGGGGCAAACTATGGCTACACCTTC

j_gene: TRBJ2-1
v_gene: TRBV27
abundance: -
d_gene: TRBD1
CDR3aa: CASSSGTGGYNEQFF
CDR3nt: TGTGCCAGCAGCTCCGGGACAGGGGGCTACAATGAGCAGTTCTTC

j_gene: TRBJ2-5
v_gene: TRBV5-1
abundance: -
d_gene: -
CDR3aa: CASTLRGRQETQYF
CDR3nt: TGCGCCAGCACCCTGCGGGGGCGGCAAGAGACCCAGTACTTC

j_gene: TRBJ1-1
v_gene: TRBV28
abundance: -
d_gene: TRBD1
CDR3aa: CASSFRTGGANTEAFF
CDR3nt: TGTGCCAGCAGCTTCAGGACAGGGGGGGCGAACACTGAAGCTTTCTTT

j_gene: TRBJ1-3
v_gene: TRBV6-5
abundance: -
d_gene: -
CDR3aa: CASTPRGLRNTIYF
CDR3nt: TGTGCCAGCACCCCCCGAGGTCTAAGAAACACCATATATTTT

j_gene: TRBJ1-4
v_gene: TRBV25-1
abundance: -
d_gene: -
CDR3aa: CASSAPGSLNEKLFF
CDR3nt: TGTGCCAGCAGTGCACCAGGGTCACTTAATGAAAAACTGTTTTTT

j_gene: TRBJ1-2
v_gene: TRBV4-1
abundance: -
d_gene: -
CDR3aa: CASSQDLIERGWEGYTF
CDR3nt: TGCGCCAGCAGCCAAGATTTAATCGAAAGGGGTTGGGAAGGCTACACCTTC

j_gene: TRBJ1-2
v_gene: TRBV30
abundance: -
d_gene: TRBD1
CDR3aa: CAWSQGAGSYTF
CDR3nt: TGTGCCTGGAGTCAGGGGGCGGGGAGCTACACCTTC

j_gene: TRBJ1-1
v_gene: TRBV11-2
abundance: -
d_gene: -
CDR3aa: CASSLTGLVGAFF
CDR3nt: TGTGCCAGCAGCTTAACAGGGTTGGTAGGAGCTTTCTTT